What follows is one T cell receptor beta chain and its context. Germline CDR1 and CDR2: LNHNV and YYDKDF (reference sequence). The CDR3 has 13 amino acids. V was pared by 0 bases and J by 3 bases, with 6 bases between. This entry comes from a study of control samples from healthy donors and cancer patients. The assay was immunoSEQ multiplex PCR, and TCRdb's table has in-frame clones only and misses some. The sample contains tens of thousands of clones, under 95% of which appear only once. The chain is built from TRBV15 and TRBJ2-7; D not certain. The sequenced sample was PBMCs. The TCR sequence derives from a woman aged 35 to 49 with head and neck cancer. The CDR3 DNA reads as TGTGCCACCAGCAGAGATCTAGACTACGAGCAGTACTTC. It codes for CATSRDLDYEQYF.